What follows are 20 T cell receptor beta chains derived from one specimen sequenced in a study of CD8 T cells in Susac syndrome. The RNA, about 0.45 to 1 ug, was put through reverse transcription using random hexamers. From the immunoSEQ multiplex PCR reads, TCRdb called clonotypes with MiXCR, one entry per CDR3 protein. The sample carries about 200,000 distinct CDR3 sequences, about 95% recorded once. Sequencing input: CD4+ T cells from PBMCs. Source of these receptors: a human donor in good health.

J is TRBJ2-2 and V is TRBV24-1; the D gene is possibly TRBD2 (6 bases). The V end was cut by 7 bases, the J end by 0 bases, with 17 bases between. This CDR3 spans 17 amino acids. The germline V gene encodes CDR1 KGHDR and CDR2 SFDVKD. CDR3 loop: CATSGGYGSANTGELFF. The CDR3 DNA reads as TGTGCCACCAGCGGGGGTTACGGGAGCGCGAACACCGGGGAGCTGTTTTTT.

V usage is TRBV29-1 and J usage is TRBJ2-5; D may correspond to TRBD1 or TRBD2 (5 bases each). Germline CDR1 reads SQVTM; CDR2 reads ANQGSEA. Trimming cost V 4 bases and J 5 bases, with 17 bases left between them. The CDR3 is made up of 14 amino acids. The CDR3 loop is CSVGGIGLLETQYF. CDR3 nucleotides: TGCAGCGTTGGGGGGATCGGCCTTTTGGAGACCCAGTACTTC.

The chain uses TRBV3-1 and TRBJ1-6, with D perhaps TRBD1 (6 bases). CDR1 and CDR2 from the germline V gene are LGHDT and YNNKEL (reference sequence). V was pared by 0 bases and J by 8 bases, with 11 bases between. This CDR3 is 15 amino acids long. The CDR3 DNA sequence: TGTGCCAGCAGCCAAGAGGCAAGGACAGATTCACCCCTCCACTTT. It yields the protein CASSQEARTDSPLHF.

V is TRBV20-1 and J is TRBJ2-3; possibly TRBD1 for D (5 bases). The V and J ends lost 3 bases and 5 bases respectively, with 21 bases between them. The V gene's germline CDR1 is DFQATT and CDR2 SNEGSKA (reference sequence). There are 16 residues in the CDR3. The CDR3 loop is CSASRPQGNWVDTQYF. The CDR3 coding sequence is TGCAGTGCTAGCAGGCCCCAGGGTAATTGGGTAGATACGCAGTATTTT.

The chain joins TRBV9 to TRBJ1-6; possible D gene TRBD1, 6 bases. Germline CDR1 reads SGDLS; CDR2 reads YYNGEE. The CDR3 contains 15 residues. Trimming took off 4 bases at V and 8 bases at J, with 16 bases between the two ends. The CDR3 reads CASSFRQDIDSPLHF. The CDR3 DNA reads TGTGCCAGCAGCTTCCGACAGGATATCGATTCACCCCTCCACTTT.

V gene TRBV7-7 combines with J gene TRBJ2-1; 7 nucleotides match TRBD1. The trim removed 5 bases at V and 9 bases at J, leaving 7 bases unmatched. Germline CDR1 is SSHAT and CDR2 is FNYEAQ (reference sequence). This CDR3 has 13 residues. CDR3 sequence: CASSNDRAGEQFF. As DNA, the CDR3 is TGTGCCAGCAGCAACGACAGGGCCGGTGAGCAGTTCTTC.

V gene TRBV23-1 combines with J gene TRBJ2-7, with D possibly being TRBD1 (5 bases). TRBV23-1 is an ORF, with its function uncertain. CDR3 length equals 15 residues. V was shortened by 3 bases and J by 5 bases, with 17 bases between the two germline ends. The CDR3 protein is CASSHPPPGPHEQYV. As DNA, the CDR3 is TGCGCCAGCAGTCACCCCCCGCCAGGGCCCCACGAGCAGTACGTC.

CDR3 loop: CSAGRASGAGEQYF. The CDR3 coding sequence is TGCAGTGCTGGGAGAGCTAGCGGGGCCGGGGAGCAGTACTTC. V and J are TRBV20-1 and TRBJ2-7; 9 bases line up with TRBD2. CDR1 and CDR2 from the germline V gene are DFQATT and SNEGSKA (reference sequence). This CDR3 is 14 amino acids long. The trim removed 5 bases at V and 7 bases at J, leaving 12 bases unmatched.

The chain combines TRBV20-1 with TRBJ2-1; maybe TRBD1 (5 bases). CDR1 DFQATT and CDR2 SNEGSKA come from the germline V gene (reference sequence). This CDR3 comprises 11 residues. Trimming cost V 4 bases and J 7 bases, with 8 bases left between them. CDR3: CSATGWNEQFF. The CDR3 bases are TGCAGTGCTACAGGGTGGAATGAGCAGTTCTTC.

The chain couples TRBV4-3 to TRBJ1-2, with TRBD1 as a possible D gene (5 bases). The CDR3 consists of 13 residues. In germline, CDR1 is LGHNA, CDR2 YSLEER. Between the trimmed V and J ends, which lost 1 base and 4 bases, there was a span of 7 bases. CDR3 DNA: TGCGCCAGCAGCCAAGGGACAAGCTATGGCTACACCTTC. This encodes CASSQGTSYGYTF.

J is TRBJ2-1 and V is TRBV7-9; the D is unclear. Germline V gene sequence: CDR1 SEHNR, CDR2 FQNEAQ (reference sequence). This CDR3 is built from 11 residues. V was clipped by 6 bases and J by 7 bases, with 7 bases between them. CDR3 coding DNA: TGTGCCAGCAGACGTTATAATGAGCAGTTCTTC. Its translation: CASRRYNEQFF.

This clonotype came up once. The chain has TRBV19 and TRBJ2-2; D is unclear. Germline CDR1 reads LNHDA; CDR2 reads SQIVND (reference sequence). V lost 11 bases and J lost 0, with 19 bases in between. The CDR3 sequence is 16 residues long. Written as DNA, the CDR3 is TGTGCCGCCTCCCGGAGCGTAAGCGCGAACACCGGGGAGCTGTTTTTT. It encodes CAASRSVSANTGELFF.

Of note for this clonotype: Germline and junction disagree at one end, which may indicate a read error. The genes are TRBV9 and TRBJ2-3, with 10 bases matching TRBD2. The CDR3 contains 14 residues. CDR1 and CDR2 (germline): SGDLS, YYNGEE. CDR3 coding DNA: TGTGCCACCAGCGGGGGGGATTTAGCAGATACGCAGTATTTT. Translating gives CATSGGDLADTQYF.

V gene TRBV9 combines with J gene TRBJ1-6; D possibly corresponds to TRBD1 (5 bases). V was clipped by 4 bases and J by 7 bases, with 12 bases between them. Looked up from germline, CDR1 is SGDLS and CDR2 is YYNGEE. The CDR3 runs 14 residues. The CDR3 DNA follows: TGTGCCAGCAGCTTCGACAGATCAAATTCACCCCTCCACTTT. Protein product: CASSFDRSNSPLHF.

The rearrangement links TRBV20-1 to TRBJ2-7; the D is unclear. Per germline, CDR1 DFQATT and CDR2 SNEGSKA (reference sequence). Trimming pared 3 bases from V and 2 bases from J, leaving 14 bases between. This CDR3 has 14 amino acids. The CDR3 region is CSASSFHQPYEQYV. The CDR3 DNA follows: TGCAGTGCTAGCTCTTTCCACCAGCCCTACGAGCAGTACGTC.

The chain is built from TRBV6-4 and TRBJ1-5, with 8 bases identical to TRBD1. The V segment lost 5 bases and the J segment 4 bases; nucleotides outside the gene matches: 7. The CDR3 length is 15 residues. Germline V gene sequence: CDR1 MRHNA, CDR2 SNTAGT. The CDR3 loop is CASSFRGRCNQPQHF. CDR3 nucleotide sequence: TGTGCCAGCAGTTTCAGGGGGCGTTGTAATCAGCCCCAGCATTTT.

The rearrangement links TRBV20-1 to TRBJ1-5; no firm D call. There are 13 residues in the CDR3. V lost 1 base and J 3 bases, leaving 7 bases between the germline ends. Per the germline V gene, CDR1 is DFQATT and CDR2 is SNEGSKA (reference sequence). CDR3 DNA: TGCAGTGCTAGAGCCAGTCCCAATCAGCCCCAGCATTTT. Amino acid sequence: CSARASPNQPQHF.

The chain recombines TRBV30 with TRBJ1-1; no clear D. V was cut by 3 bases and J by 8 bases, with 10 bases left in between. This CDR3 has 11 amino acids. Per the germline V gene, CDR1 is GTSNPN and CDR2 is SVGIG (reference sequence). For the CDR3, the DNA is TGTGCCTGGAGCGTACACGGGGAAGCTTTCTTT. It codes for CAWSVHGEAFF.

The V call is TRBV6-2 or TRBV6-3, the J call TRBJ2-2; a possible D gene is TRBD2 (5 bases). The germline V and J ends were trimmed by 6 bases and 3 bases, with 8 bases remaining between them. This CDR3 contains 13 residues. The V gene's germline CDR1 is MNHEY and CDR2 SVGEGT. CDR3 in amino acids: CASSPLDTGELFF. CDR3 coding DNA: TGTGCCAGCAGCCCACTAGACACCGGGGAGCTGTTTTTT.

The gene calls are TRBV11-2 and TRBJ2-3; 7 positions agree with TRBD1. The CDR3 is 14 amino acids. Germline assignment: CDR1 SGHAT and CDR2 FQNNGV. J was trimmed by 4 bases and V by 9 bases; bases with no gene match: 10. Here the CDR3 DNA reads TGTGCCAGATCCACAGGGGATGTTTCAGATACGCAGTATTTT. It codes for CARSTGDVSDTQYF.